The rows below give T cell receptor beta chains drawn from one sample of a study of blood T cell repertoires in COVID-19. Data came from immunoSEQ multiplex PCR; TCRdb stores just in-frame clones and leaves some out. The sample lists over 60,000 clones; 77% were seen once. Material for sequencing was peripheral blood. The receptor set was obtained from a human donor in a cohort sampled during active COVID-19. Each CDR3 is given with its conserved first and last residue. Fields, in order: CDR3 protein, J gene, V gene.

CDR3aa: CASALAGGRYEQYF
j_gene: TRBJ2-7
v_gene: TRBV2

CDR3aa: CASSQPGTGRWSGYTF
j_gene: TRBJ1-2
v_gene: TRBV3-1/TRBV3-2

CDR3aa: CASSLVGSDDEQYF
j_gene: TRBJ2-7
v_gene: TRBV5-1

CDR3aa: CATRGRTSGSGETQYF
j_gene: TRBJ2-5
v_gene: TRBV27

CDR3aa: CASSQGVYDGGGAFF
j_gene: TRBJ1-1
v_gene: TRBV4-3

CDR3aa: CASSSGTIYGYTF
j_gene: TRBJ1-2
v_gene: TRBV28

CDR3aa: CASSEAQGAWETQYF
j_gene: TRBJ2-5
v_gene: TRBV6-1

CDR3aa: CASSTPRGGSDIQYF
j_gene: TRBJ2-4
v_gene: TRBV7-2

CDR3aa: CASSYAGTGFETQYF
j_gene: TRBJ2-5
v_gene: TRBV7-2

CDR3aa: CASSYLGGYAEAFF
j_gene: TRBJ1-1
v_gene: TRBV6-6

CDR3aa: CASTTGSSYNSPLHF
j_gene: TRBJ1-6
v_gene: TRBV5-1

CDR3aa: CASSSGLAGVVRREQFF
j_gene: TRBJ2-1
v_gene: TRBV28

CDR3aa: CASSFRGERVPDTQYF
j_gene: TRBJ2-3
v_gene: TRBV7-8

CDR3aa: CATSRVGTAKGDEQYF
j_gene: TRBJ2-7
v_gene: TRBV15

CDR3aa: CSVPRSGGAGELFF
j_gene: TRBJ2-2
v_gene: TRBV29-1

CDR3aa: CASSLYLSLTTGELFF
j_gene: TRBJ2-2
v_gene: TRBV5-5

CDR3aa: CASSLGGTSGEETQYF
j_gene: TRBJ2-5
v_gene: TRBV5-5

CDR3aa: CASSFASGNTGELFF
j_gene: TRBJ2-2
v_gene: TRBV7-2

CDR3aa: CASSSSTSFSTDTQYF
j_gene: TRBJ2-3
v_gene: TRBV5-1

CDR3aa: CASSETTGNTIYF
j_gene: TRBJ1-3
v_gene: TRBV25-1

CDR3aa: CASSLQGRETEAFF
j_gene: TRBJ1-1
v_gene: TRBV5-1

CDR3aa: CASSQEGGGKNIQYF
j_gene: TRBJ2-4
v_gene: TRBV4-1

CDR3aa: CASGGLAGSGELFF
j_gene: TRBJ2-2
v_gene: TRBV2

CDR3aa: CAIRGRLRIGNTEAFF
j_gene: TRBJ1-1
v_gene: TRBV21-1

CDR3aa: CASRQGETQYF
j_gene: TRBJ2-5
v_gene: TRBV11-2

CDR3aa: CASSFTGVSPLHF
j_gene: TRBJ1-6
v_gene: TRBV6-5

CDR3aa: CATRRTGGLNQPQHF
j_gene: TRBJ1-5
v_gene: TRBV19

CDR3aa: CASSETRQVWKNIQYF
j_gene: TRBJ2-4
v_gene: TRBV6-1

CDR3aa: CASSSGTGAYEQYF
j_gene: TRBJ2-7
v_gene: TRBV7-3

CDR3aa: CASSDRVGEQYF
j_gene: TRBJ2-7
v_gene: TRBV7-9

CDR3aa: CASRQGANYGYTF
j_gene: TRBJ1-2
v_gene: TRBV12-3/TRBV12-4